This T cell receptor (beta chain) derives from a study of shared clonotypes between healthy human individuals. Across the whole study: Every donor yielded three CD4 naive, three CD4 memory, two CD8 naive and one CD8 memory plate.

V shed 3 bases and J shed 4 bases, with 11 bases lying between them. This CDR3 comprises 14 residues. CDR1 KGHSH and CDR2 LQKENI come from the germline V gene. Notes on this clone: The sample carries other DNA sequences with the same CDR3.

In the original analysis: Quality scores were absent from the junction-only immunoSEQ sequences, so filtering differed. Assay used: immunoSEQ multiplex PCR; TCRdb lists only in-frame clones, some missing. The V and J calls and clone size were taken over from that table, and D and trimming were inferred from the DNA. The data hold over a million clones, with around 78% observed a single time. V and J are TRBV18 and TRBJ2-3, with D perhaps TRBD1 or TRBD2 (5 bases each). This receptor was identified in a man younger than 35 in good health. Some clones in this sample may be carry-over from other donors' samples. The sequenced sample consisted of memory CD4+ T cells from PBMCs. As for subset: CD45RA-negative fraction. The CDR3 coding sequence is TGTGCCAGCTCACCGGGGCGAGGGCCAGATACGCAGTATTTT. Its translation: CASSPGRGPDTQYF.